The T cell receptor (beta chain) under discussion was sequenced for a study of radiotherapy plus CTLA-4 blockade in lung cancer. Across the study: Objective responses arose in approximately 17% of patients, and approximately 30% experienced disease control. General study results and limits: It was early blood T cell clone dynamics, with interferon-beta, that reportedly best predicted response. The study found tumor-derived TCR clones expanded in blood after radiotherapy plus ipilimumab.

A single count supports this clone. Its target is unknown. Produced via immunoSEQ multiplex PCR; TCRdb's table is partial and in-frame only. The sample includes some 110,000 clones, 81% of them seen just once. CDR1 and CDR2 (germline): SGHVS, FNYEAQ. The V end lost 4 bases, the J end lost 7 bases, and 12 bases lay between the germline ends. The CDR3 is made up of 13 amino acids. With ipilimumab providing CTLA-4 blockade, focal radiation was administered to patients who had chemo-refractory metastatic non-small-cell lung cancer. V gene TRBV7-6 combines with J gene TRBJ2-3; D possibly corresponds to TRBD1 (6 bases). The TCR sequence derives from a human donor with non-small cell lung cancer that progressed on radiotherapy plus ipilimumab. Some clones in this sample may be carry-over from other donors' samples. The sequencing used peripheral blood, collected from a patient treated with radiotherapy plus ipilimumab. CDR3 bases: TGTGCCAGCAGCTCGATGCAGGGGAATACGCAGTATTTT. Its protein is CASSSMQGNTQYF. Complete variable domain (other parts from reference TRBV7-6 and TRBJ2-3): GAGVSQSPRYKVTKRGQDVALRCDPISGHVSLYWYRQALGQGPEFLTYFNYEAQQDKSGLPNDRFSAERPEGSISTLTIQRTEQRDSAMYRCASSSMQGNTQYFGPGTRLTVL.